This T cell receptor beta chain was retrieved from a study of regulatory T cells in long-lasting Graves disease. Study-wide points: Reduced TCR diversity was observed in persistent Graves' patients versus newly diagnosed patients.

Researchers made TCR beta libraries by using iRepertoire HTBI primers and running Arm-PCR on CDR3 regions. Per the study methods: Spanning all samples, the identified segments comprised some 60 TRBV and more than 11 TRBJ. TCRdb re-analysed the multiplex PCR reads in MiXCR, keeping a single row per CDR3 protein. The V and J calls and clone size are TCRdb's, not the authors'. Among 550,000 to 650,000 distinct CDR3 sequences listed, roughly 16% were seen once. This clonotype was observed many times. Antigen specificity is unknown. Trimming took off 4 bases at V and 4 bases at J, with 11 bases between the two ends. CDR1 SNHLY and CDR2 FYNNEI come from the germline V gene. The CDR3 totals 13 residues. Time point described: newly diagnosed GD, antithyroid drugs for less than 3 months. The TCR library used RNA extracted from PBMCs. The same sample was also used in a study of T cells in Graves' hyperthyroidism and ophthalmopathy.

Sample: peripheral blood mononuclear cells (PBMCs), taken at new diagnosis, from a patient treated with antithyroid drugs. The chain recombines TRBV2 with TRBJ2-7; perhaps TRBD2 as D (6 bases). The receptor's source is a man younger than 35 with Graves disease. In DNA form, the CDR3 reads TGTGCCAGCAGTGGGACTACCCTGTACGAGCAGTACTTC. It yields the protein CASSGTTLYEQYF.